The source of this T cell receptor beta chain is a study of low-dose radiotherapy and immunotherapy resistance in tumors. Study-wide background: The fractionation for Cohort 1 was 0.5 Gy per fraction every 2 weeks, totaling 6.5 Gy. On an every-two-weeks schedule, patients received intravenous nivolumab 240 mg, along with ipilimumab 1 mg/kg every six weeks.

Germline V gives CDR1 SGHRS, CDR2 YFSETQ. Losses at the gene ends were 2 bases for V and 3 bases for J; bases not matched to a gene: 2. The CDR3 has 13 amino acids. This clonotype was found many times. Time point noted: after trial treatment. The treatment denotes: LDRT plus nivolumab, ipilimumab, low-dose cyclophosphamide and aspirin (RACIN trial). The donors, trial participants, received nivolumab, ipilimumab, aspirin, low-dose cyclophosphamide and low-dose radiotherapy. Primers targeting TRAV and TRBV primed first-strand cDNA, covering alpha and beta chains. TCR amplification involved approximately 20 PCR cycles with a constant-region primer and V-primer adapter. The authors amplified isolated mRNA by in vitro transcription. TCRdb re-derived calls from the reads in MiXCR, one entry per CDR3 protein. The repertoire holds roughly 95,000 distinct CDR3 sequences, with roughly 20% as singletons.

V is TRBV5-1 and J is TRBJ2-7, with 7 bases lining up with TRBD2. The TCR originated in a female donor with ovarian cancer. The input for sequencing was PBMCs, taken after low-dose radiotherapy plus immunotherapy. Written as DNA, the CDR3 is TGCGCCAGCAGCTTCAGGGAGGGCTACGAGCAGTACTTC. Translating gives CASSFREGYEQYF.